This T cell receptor (beta chain) was obtained from a study of CD8+CD57+ T cells in acquired aplastic anemia. Study-level points and caveats: Patients and controls shared 25 to 35 CD8+ CDR3 sequences, highly expressed in patients. Patients did not significantly differ from controls in CD8+ Simpson's diversity.

This clonotype was found many times. The antigen remains undetermined. The template used for profiling TCR beta VDJ and CDR3 was genomic DNA. TCRdb re-derived calls from the reads in MiXCR, one entry per CDR3 protein. Seen here are 150,000 to 200,000 distinct CDR3 sequences, approximately 46% observed once, and the top ten hold under 3%. Germline CDR1 KGHDR, CDR2 SFDVKD. The CDR3 totals 15 residues. The germline V and J ends were trimmed by 5 bases and 5 bases, with 17 bases remaining between them. Material: sorted CD4+, CD8+, or CD8+CD57+ T cells (not recorded which) from PBMCs. This clonotype originated in a human donor in good health. The gene calls are TRBV24-1 and TRBJ2-5; either TRBD1 or TRBD2 may supply D (7 bases each). The CDR3 is CATSAGRGGRETQYF. The CDR3 DNA reads as TGTGCCACCAGTGCCGGCAGGGGGGGCCGGGAGACCCAGTACTTC.